This T cell receptor beta chain was sequenced in a study of identical twins. CDR3 length equals 17 residues. The germline V gene has CDR1 LGHDT and CDR2 YNNKEL (reference sequence). TCRdb re-called the 5' RACE reads with MiXCR, one entry per CDR3 protein. Of fewer than 800,000 distinct CDR3 sequences in the sample, less than 9% were seen once. As to this clonotype: The junction does not match germline at one end; this may be a read error.

These data were also reused for a study on yellow fever vaccine responses in identical twins.

The sequenced sample was PBMCs. V gene TRBV3-1 combines with J gene TRBJ2-1; 10 bases line up with TRBD2. The source is a woman aged 18-35 years in good health. The CDR3 bases are TGTGCCACCAGCCCCCTCTCGACTAGCGGGTCCTACAATGAGCAGTTCTTC. Encoded protein: CATSPLSTSGSYNEQFF.